This entry describes one TCR beta chain. Its antigen is currently unknown. This sample stems from a study of blood T cells in healthy people across ages. Trimming cost V 4 bases and J 0 bases, with 15 bases left between them. The CDR3 sequence is 16 residues long. CDR1 SGDLS and CDR2 YYNGEE come from the germline V gene. Per sample, at least 5 micrograms of total RNA were extracted. It was with a sample-barcoded 5' primer and a J-beta primer mix that a second PCR of about 6 to 12 cycles was run. TCRdb re-called the 5' RACE reads through MiXCR, storing one row per CDR3 protein. The sample holds over 1,500,000 distinct CDR3 sequences, roughly 43% seen once. Study-level points and caveats: The study lacked donor CMV status, which possibly confounded expanded clonotype changes.

Sequences were obtained from blood. This sequence originates from a human donor in good health. This rearrangement joins TRBV9 to TRBJ2-3; D remains unclear. CDR3 sequence: CASSNLPGPSTDTQYF. The CDR3 DNA sequence: TGTGCCAGCAGCAATCTACCGGGCCCTAGCACAGATACGCAGTATTTT.